The subject of this entry is one TCR beta chain. Its antigen is unidentified. The CDR3 runs to 14 residues. The V gene's germline CDR1 is MNHEY and CDR2 SVGAGI. Trimming removed 2 bases at V and 5 bases at J, with 12 bases between. These data come from a study of a mutant IDH1 vaccine in newly diagnosed glioma. Study-wide context: Investigators started vaccination 4-6 weeks after radiotherapy alone, or with temozolomide cycles.

Produced via immunoSEQ multiplex PCR; TCRdb's table is partial and in-frame only. This sample has about 54,000 clones, with less than 90% found just once. Time point here: week 35, safety follow-up. With topical imiquimod, each dose of the vaccine consisted of 300 ug of mutant IDH1 20-mer peptide. This clonotype was obtained from a man aged 35 to 55 with glioma. This specimen consisted of PBMCs, obtained from a glioma patient whose treatment included an IDH1 peptide vaccine. This sequence joins TRBV6-5 and TRBJ1-1, with D possibly being TRBD1 (5 bases). CDR3 DNA sequence: TGTGCCAGCAGTTACCAGGGAAGTCAGACTGAAGCTTTCTTT. Translation gives CASSYQGSQTEAFF.